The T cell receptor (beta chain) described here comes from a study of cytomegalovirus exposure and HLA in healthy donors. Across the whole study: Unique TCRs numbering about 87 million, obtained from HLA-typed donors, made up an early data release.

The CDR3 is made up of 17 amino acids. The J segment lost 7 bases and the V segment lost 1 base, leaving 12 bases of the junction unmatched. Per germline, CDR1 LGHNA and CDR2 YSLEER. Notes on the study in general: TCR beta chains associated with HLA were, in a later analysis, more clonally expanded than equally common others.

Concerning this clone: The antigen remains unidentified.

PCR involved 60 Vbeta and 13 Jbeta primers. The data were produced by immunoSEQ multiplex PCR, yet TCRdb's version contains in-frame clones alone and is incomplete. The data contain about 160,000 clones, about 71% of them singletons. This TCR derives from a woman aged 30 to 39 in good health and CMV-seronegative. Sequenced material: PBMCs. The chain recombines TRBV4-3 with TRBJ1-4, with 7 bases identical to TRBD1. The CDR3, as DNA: TGCGCCAGCAGCCAAGCTCGGACAGGCGCTGGTTCTGAAAAACTGTTTTTT. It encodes CASSQARTGAGSEKLFF.